The clone carrying this T cell receptor beta chain occurred many times. Antigen unknown. This same CDR3 is encoded by further DNA sequences in the sample. What was sequenced were expressed TCRB transcripts, since all of the isolated RNA had been reverse transcribed. The method was immunoSEQ multiplex PCR; TCRdb's version includes in-frame clones alone and lacks a portion of them. Of some 160,000 clones in the sample, roughly 10% are singletons; the top ten hold around 0.7%. This sample was taken from a study of beta chain features in type 1 diabetes. Study-level points and caveats: PCR might pick shorter templates more often, in the same way for patients and controls. Type 1 diabetes patients had fewer VDJ junction insertions and more deletions. Patients with Type 1 diabetes showed moderately but significantly shorter TCRB CDR3s in all four CD4+ subsets. There was no resolution here of whether HLA type influences TCRB rearrangement.

Germline CDR1 SNHLY, CDR2 FYNNEI. The V gene lost 8 bases and the J gene lost 2 bases, with 10 bases spanning the gap. This CDR3 has 14 residues. The TCR was taken from a woman aged 25-40 years with type 1 diabetes. This rearrangement joins TRBV2 to TRBJ2-6; D perhaps matches TRBD2 (5 bases). Sequenced: central memory CD4+ T cells from blood. CDR3 coding DNA: TGTGCCAGCTCAACTAGGGCTGGGGCCAACGTCCTGACTTTC. It is translated as CASSTRAGANVLTF.